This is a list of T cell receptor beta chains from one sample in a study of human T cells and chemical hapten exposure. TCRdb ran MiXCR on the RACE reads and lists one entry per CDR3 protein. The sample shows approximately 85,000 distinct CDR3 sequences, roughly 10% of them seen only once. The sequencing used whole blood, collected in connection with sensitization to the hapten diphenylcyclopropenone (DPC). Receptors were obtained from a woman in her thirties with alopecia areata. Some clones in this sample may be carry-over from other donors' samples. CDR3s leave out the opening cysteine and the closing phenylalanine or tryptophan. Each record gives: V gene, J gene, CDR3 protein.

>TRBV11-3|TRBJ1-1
ASRQGGLNTEAF
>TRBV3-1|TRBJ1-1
ASSLRGRGTEAF
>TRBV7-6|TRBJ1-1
ASSAGGYTEAF
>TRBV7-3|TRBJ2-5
ASRKQLQETQY
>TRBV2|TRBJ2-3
ASSEQGLSTDTQY
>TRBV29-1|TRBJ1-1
SLAVDPNTEAF
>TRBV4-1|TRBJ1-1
ASSQGLGRNTEAF
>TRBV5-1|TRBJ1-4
ASSARFFNEKLF
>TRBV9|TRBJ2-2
ASGGRLNTGELF
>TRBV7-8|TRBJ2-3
ASSLPSGALNTQY
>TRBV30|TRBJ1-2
AWSVLGGTGSNYGYT
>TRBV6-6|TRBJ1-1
ASSTPMTGGTEAF
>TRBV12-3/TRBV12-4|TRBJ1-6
ASSPRQGARSPLH
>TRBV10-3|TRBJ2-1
AIGGGVPLNEQF
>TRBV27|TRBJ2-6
ASSLWGAGANVLT
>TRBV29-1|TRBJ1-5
SVSGPHGPQH
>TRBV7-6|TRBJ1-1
ASSLNGQGREAF
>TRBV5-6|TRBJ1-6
ASANKDATFTLH
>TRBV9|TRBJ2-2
ASSADSTGELF
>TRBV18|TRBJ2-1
ASSPRQYNEQF
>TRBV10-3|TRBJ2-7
ASRRTDEQY
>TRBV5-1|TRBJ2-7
ASSLNRQGGYEQY
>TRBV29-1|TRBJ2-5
SVEGGVRETQY
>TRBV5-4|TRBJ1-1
ASSKLTENTEAF
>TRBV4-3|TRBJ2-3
ASSQDGRNTQY